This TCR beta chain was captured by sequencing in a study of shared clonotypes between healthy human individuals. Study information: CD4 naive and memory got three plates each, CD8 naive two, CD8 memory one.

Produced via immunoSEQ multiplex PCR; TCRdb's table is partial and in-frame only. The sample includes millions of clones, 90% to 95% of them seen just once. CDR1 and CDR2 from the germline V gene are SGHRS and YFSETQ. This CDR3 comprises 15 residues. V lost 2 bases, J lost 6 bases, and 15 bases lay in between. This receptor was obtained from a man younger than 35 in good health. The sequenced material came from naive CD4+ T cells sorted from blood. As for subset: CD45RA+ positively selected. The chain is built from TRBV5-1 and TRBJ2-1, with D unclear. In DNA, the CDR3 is TGCGCCAGCAGCTTAGTATCCCAGAATTTCAATGAGCAGTTCTTC. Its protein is CASSLVSQNFNEQFF.